These T cell receptor beta chains were read from a single sample in a study of technical replicates of blood from a few donors. The table came from immunoSEQ multiplex PCR; TCRdb's copy has only in-frame clones and leaves some out. Altogether some 60,000 clones are present, around nine tenths being singletons, with the ten largest covering about 5%. Sequenced material: PBMCs. The receptors here all came from a human donor in good health. Some clones in this sample may be carry-over from other donors' samples. CDR3s include the opening cysteine and the closing phenylalanine or tryptophan. Fields, in order: CDR3 protein, CDR3 DNA, CDR3 length, J gene, clone size, D gene, V gene. D genes are given only for firm matches. The size field is filled for only some rows; it gives once, few, many or a size class.

cdr3_aa: CASSLAGGQGQPQHF; cdr3_nt: TGTGCCAGCAGCTTGGCCGGAGGGCAAGGCCAGCCCCAGCATTTT; cdr3_length: 15; j_call: TRBJ1-5; clone_size: .; d_call: .; v_call: TRBV5-6
cdr3_aa: CASSQLAGETQYF; cdr3_nt: TGTGCCAGCAGCCAACTAGCGGGGGAGACCCAGTACTTC; cdr3_length: 13; j_call: TRBJ2-5; clone_size: .; d_call: TRBD2; v_call: TRBV5-6
cdr3_aa: CASSFRTGGWKDTEAFF; cdr3_nt: TGTGCCAGCAGCTTTCGTACAGGGGGATGGAAGGACACTGAAGCTTTCTTT; cdr3_length: 17; j_call: TRBJ1-1; clone_size: .; d_call: TRBD1; v_call: TRBV7-2
cdr3_aa: CASGAGTYPNTEAFF; cdr3_nt: TGCGCCAGCGGGGCCGGGACTTATCCAAACACTGAAGCTTTCTTT; cdr3_length: 15; j_call: TRBJ1-1; clone_size: .; d_call: .; v_call: TRBV5-1
cdr3_aa: CSAGANYEQYF; cdr3_nt: TGCAGTGCTGGGGCCAACTACGAGCAGTACTTC; cdr3_length: 11; j_call: TRBJ2-7; clone_size: once; d_call: .; v_call: TRBV20-1
cdr3_aa: CASSRQFRGEAFF; cdr3_nt: TGTGCCAGCAGCCGACAATTCAGGGGTGAAGCTTTCTTT; cdr3_length: 13; j_call: TRBJ1-1; clone_size: few; d_call: .; v_call: TRBV11-2
cdr3_aa: CASSSDGDIRKNNIQYF; cdr3_nt: TGTGCCAGCAGCTCCGACGGGGACATCCGTAAAAATAACATTCAGTACTTC; cdr3_length: 17; j_call: TRBJ2-4; clone_size: .; d_call: .; v_call: TRBV5-4
cdr3_aa: CASSQQGGGLDEQYF; cdr3_nt: TGTGCCAGCAGCCAACAAGGGGGCGGTTTGGACGAGCAGTACTTC; cdr3_length: 15; j_call: TRBJ2-7; clone_size: .; d_call: TRBD1; v_call: TRBV4-2
cdr3_aa: CASSGGAGNQPQHF; cdr3_nt: TGTGCCAGCAGCGGCGGCGCAGGCAATCAGCCCCAGCATTTT; cdr3_length: 14; j_call: TRBJ1-5; clone_size: few; d_call: .; v_call: TRBV5-6
cdr3_aa: CASSLTPQGDTQYF; cdr3_nt: TGCGCCAGCAGCTTGACCCCCCAGGGTGATACGCAGTATTTT; cdr3_length: 14; j_call: TRBJ2-3; clone_size: .; d_call: .; v_call: TRBV5-1